The 28 T cell receptor beta chains below all came from one sample that was sequenced in a study of T cell repertoires in cytomegalovirus infection. One entry per CDR3 protein results from TCRdb running MiXCR on the reads. The sample lists approximately 750,000 distinct CDR3 sequences; 35% were seen once. Input material: PBMCs. Every receptor here comes from a human donor in good health (CMV status not recorded). Some clones in this sample may be carry-over from other donors' samples.

This clonotype appeared many times. The rearrangement uses TRBV7-6 and TRBJ1-1; tentatively, D is TRBD1 (6 bases). The germline V gene has CDR1 SGHVS and CDR2 FNYEAQ. V lost 2 bases, J lost 1 base, and 11 bases lay in between. This CDR3 region has 15 residues. In DNA, the CDR3 is TGTGCCAGCAGCTTATCTGTCAGGGGGAACACTGAAGCTTTCTTT. Translation: CASSLSVRGNTEAFF.

This clonotype was counted only a few times. The V call is TRBV5-6, the J call TRBJ1-1; TRBD1 is a possible D gene (5 bases). Germline V gives CDR1 SGHDT, CDR2 YYEEEE. V lost 0 bases and J 6 bases, leaving 15 bases between the germline ends. The CDR3 spans 15 residues. The CDR3 DNA follows: TGTGCCAGCAGCTTGGGAGGGGCAGGGTACCCTGAAGCTTTCTTT. Protein sequence: CASSLGGAGYPEAFF.

The chain is built from TRBV5-1 and TRBJ2-3; D remains ambiguous. CDR1 is SGHRS and CDR2 is YFSETQ in the germline V gene. Trimming removed 4 bases from V and 1 base from J, with 13 bases in between. The CDR3 is 15 amino acids. DNA for the CDR3: TGCGCCAGCAGCCGGAGCCAGGAACGCACAGATACGCAGTATTTT. Its protein product is CASSRSQERTDTQYF.

V is TRBV12-3 or TRBV12-4 and J is TRBJ2-7; 12 positions match TRBD2. J gave up 2 bases and V 6 bases, and 5 bases lay outside the gene matches. The CDR3 has 15 residues. CDR3 coding DNA: TGTGCCAGCAGCCTAACTAGCGGGGGGCCCTACGAGCAGTACTTC. It is translated as CASSLTSGGPYEQYF.

The table lists this clonotype with a few counts. J is TRBJ2-3 and V is TRBV5-6, with TRBD2 identical over 8 bases. Germline V gene sequence: CDR1 SGHDT, CDR2 YYEEEE. The J segment lost 3 bases and the V segment lost 1 base, leaving 7 bases of the junction unmatched. The CDR3 has 16 amino acids. The CDR3 sequence is CASSLPAGASTDTQYF. CDR3 bases: TGTGCCAGCAGCTTGCCAGCGGGGGCCTCTACAGATACGCAGTATTTT. Looking up the rest from reference TRBV5-6 and TRBJ2-3 gives the full variable domain: DAGVTQSPTHLIKTRGQQVTLRCSPKSGHDTVSWYQQALGQGPQFIFQYYEEEERQRGNFPDRFSGHQFPNYSSELNVNALLLGDSALYLCASSLPAGASTDTQYFGPGTRLTVL.

The chain recombines TRBV7-6 with TRBJ2-2, with D possibly called TRBD1 or TRBD2 (5 bases each). The ends were cut back, 8 bases at V and 8 bases at J, with 21 bases in the middle. This CDR3 spans 15 amino acids. Germline V lookup: CDR1 SGHVS, CDR2 FNYEAQ. CDR3 nucleotide sequence: TGTGCCAGCCACTGGGGACGCCCGTCGACTGGGGAGCTGTTTTTT. Translating it yields CASHWGRPSTGELFF.

This clonotype was observed many times. The rearrangement links TRBV7-8 to TRBJ2-7; tentatively, D is TRBD1 or TRBD2 (6 bases each). V dropped 5 bases and J dropped 6 bases, with 20 bases sitting between them. The CDR3 sequence is 15 residues long. Germline V gives CDR1 SGHVS, CDR2 FQNEAQ. The DNA for the CDR3 is TGTGCCAGCAGCACAAATTTGGAGGGGGTGGGCGAGCAGTACTTC. Amino acid sequence: CASSTNLEGVGEQYF.

The chain carries TRBV20-1 and TRBJ1-4, with TRBD1 matching over 9 bases. Germline V gives CDR1 DFQATT, CDR2 SNEGSKA (reference sequence). Unmatched junction bases numbered 9, after V lost 0 bases and J lost 10 bases. The CDR3 consists of 15 residues. CDR3 residues: CSAREPDRGEGKLFF. CDR3 coding DNA: TGCAGTGCTAGAGAACCCGACAGGGGGGAGGGAAAACTGTTTTTT.

This chain connects TRBV7-3 to TRBJ2-5, with 10 bases matching TRBD1. The junction had 5 bases not matched to a gene; V was cut back by 2 bases and J by 5 bases. The V gene's germline CDR1 is SGHTA and CDR2 FQGTGA. The CDR3 is made up of 15 amino acids. The CDR3 region has the DNA TGTGCCAGCAGCTTAGGGGGACAGGGGTACGAGACCCAGTACTTC. This codes for CASSLGGQGYETQYF.

This chain links TRBV28 with TRBJ1-1; tentative D call: TRBD1 (6 bases). The CDR3 spans 16 residues. Germline lookup yields CDR1 MDHEN and CDR2 SYDVKM. V dropped 8 bases and J dropped 0 bases, with 19 bases sitting between them. The CDR3 DNA reads as TGTGCCAGCCTGGGGGGGCAAGGTAACCTGAACACTGAAGCTTTCTTT. It translates to CASLGGQGNLNTEAFF.

The chain carries TRBV7-9 and TRBJ1-4; 12 positions agree with TRBD1. The CDR3 length is 19 residues. The germline V gene encodes CDR1 SEHNR and CDR2 FQNEAQ (reference sequence). After removal of 5 bases from V and 3 bases from J, the junction contained 13 bases not matched to a gene. The CDR3 DNA is TGTGCCAGCAGCGGATCGGGACAGGGGGCCGAAAGGGCTAATGAAAAACTGTTTTTT. Its protein product is CASSGSGQGAERANEKLFF.

Comment on this clonotype: At one boundary the junction diverges from the germline segment, which might be a read error. The rearrangement uses TRBV7-2 and TRBJ2-2; TRBD2 aligns across 8 bases. Germline CDR1 and CDR2: SGHTA and FQGNSA. CDR3 length equals 17 residues. CDR3 in amino acids: CASSRALLAANTVELFF. As DNA, the CDR3 is TGTGCCAGCAGCCGAGCCTTACTAGCGGCGAACACCGTGGAGCTGTTTTTT.

V gene TRBV10-3 combines with J gene TRBJ1-5; 8 positions match TRBD1. The CDR3 loop spans 14 amino acids. CDR1 and CDR2 from the germline V gene are ENHRY and SYGVKD. With V trimmed by 6 bases and J by 4 bases, 5 bases remained unmatched. The CDR3 DNA reads TGTGCCATCAGGAAGACAGGGGAAAATCAGCCCCAGCATTTT. Its protein product is CAIRKTGENQPQHF.

The rearrangement uses TRBV12-3 or TRBV12-4 and TRBJ2-4; perhaps TRBD1 as D (6 bases). The CDR3 totals 14 residues. V was cut by 0 bases and J by 8 bases, with 11 bases left in between. DNA for the CDR3: TGTGCCAGCAGTTTAGCGAGGGGGAAGGACATTCAGTACTTC. It translates to CASSLARGKDIQYF.

This clonotype was seen only a few times. The chain is built from TRBV28 and TRBJ2-5; possible D gene TRBD2, 5 bases. Trimming took off 8 bases at V and 2 bases at J, with 18 bases between the two ends. Germline V lookup: CDR1 MDHEN, CDR2 SYDVKM. The CDR3 covers 15 residues. Written as DNA, the CDR3 is TGTGCCAGCGGTCCCCAGTGGGAGTGGCAAGAGACCCAGTACTTC. This codes for CASGPQWEWQETQYF. The full variable domain, completed using reference TRBV28 and TRBJ2-5, is DVKVTQSSRYLVKRTGEKVFLECVQDMDHENMFWYRQDPGLGLRLIYFSYDVKMKEKGDIPEGYSVSREKKERFSLILESASTNQTSMYLCASGPQWEWQETQYFGPGTRLLVL.

V usage is TRBV7-3 and J usage is TRBJ2-1; D is possibly TRBD1 or TRBD2 (6 bases each). The CDR3 has 14 amino acids. Germline V CDR1 and CDR2: SGHTA, FQGTGA. Trimming shortened V by 5 bases and J by 9 bases, and 17 bases separated the two germline ends. The CDR3 spells CASSQSGGGFEQFF. CDR3 DNA sequence: TGTGCCAGCAGCCAGTCCGGGGGCGGATTTGAGCAGTTCTTC.

This clonotype has at least ten counts. The genes are TRBV7-8 and TRBJ1-1; 10 nucleotides align to TRBD1. Germline lookup yields CDR1 SGHVS and CDR2 FQNEAQ. V was clipped by 7 bases and J by 5 bases; unmatched bases: 10. This CDR3 has 15 residues. The CDR3 DNA follows: TGTGCCAGCAAAATAACCCCGGGACAGGGGACTGAAGCTTTCTTT. This codes for CASKITPGQGTEAFF.

This clonotype was recorded a few times. This chain joins TRBV5-1 and TRBJ1-4; D gene unclear. Trimming took 4 bases from V and 5 from J, leaving 12 bases between them. CDR1 and CDR2 (germline): SGHRS, YFSETQ. CDR3 length equals 14 residues. In DNA, the CDR3 is TGCGCCAGCAGCCCAACGGACCCGAATGAAAAACTGTTTTTT. The encoded protein is CASSPTDPNEKLFF.

On this clonotype: This may come from a read error, since a much larger clone is one base off. V is TRBV7-8 and J is TRBJ2-7, with TRBD2 identical over 8 bases. V lost 5 bases and J lost 3; bases outside the gene matches: 21. Germline V gene sequence: CDR1 SGHVS, CDR2 FQNEAQ. The CDR3 extends over 19 amino acids. CDR3 loop: CASSLPGLETYTNNYEQYF. The DNA of the CDR3 is TGTGCCAGCAGCCTACCGGGACTAGAGACTTACACCAACAACTACGAGCAGTACTTC.

The rearrangement uses TRBV11-2 and TRBJ2-7; 7 bases agree with TRBD1. The length of the CDR3 is 14 residues. Trimming at V came to 4 bases and at J to 2 bases, leaving 5 bases not matched to a gene. Germline CDR1 and CDR2: SGHAT and FQNNGV. The CDR3 reads CASSSNRGPYEQYF. The CDR3 DNA reads as TGTGCCAGCAGCTCCAACAGGGGCCCCTACGAGCAGTACTTC.

Concerning this clonotype: A single base separates this from a much larger clone, so it may be a read error. The final CDR3 position lacks the conserved phenylalanine or tryptophan, pointing to a likely read error. This chain uses TRBV7-7 with TRBJ2-2; TRBD2 is a possible D gene (6 bases). The CDR3 runs to 18 residues. CDR1 is SSHAT and CDR2 is FNYEAQ in the germline V gene (reference sequence). Written as DNA, the CDR3 is TGTGCTAGCAGCGATAGCTCCATCCGGGGAGGTAGCGCCGGGGAGCTGTTTTTG. Translating gives CASSDSSIRGGSAGELFL.

This clonotype came up a few times. This chain connects TRBV5-1 to TRBJ1-2, with D hard to call. V was clipped by 4 bases and J by 2 bases, with 9 bases between them. This CDR3 spans 13 amino acids. Germline-derived CDR1 and CDR2 are SGHRS and YFSETQ. The CDR3 DNA reads as TGCGCCAGCAGCCCAAACACAAACTATGGCTACACCTTC. It translates to CASSPNTNYGYTF.

This clonotype showed up many times. This rearrangement joins TRBV7-2 to TRBJ1-1; D gene uncertain. In germline, CDR1 is SGHTA, CDR2 FQGNSA. This CDR3 spans 12 amino acids. V lost 5 bases and J lost 4, with 8 bases in between. CDR3 region: CASSHPGTEAFF. CDR3 coding DNA: TGTGCCAGCAGCCACCCTGGCACTGAAGCTTTCTTT.

The V gene is TRBV4-1, the J gene TRBJ1-1; 7 bases are a match to TRBD1. Trimming took 2 bases from V and 6 from J; bases not matched to a gene: 3. Germline CDR1 reads MGHRA; CDR2 reads YSYEKL. The CDR3 runs 13 residues. The chain's CDR3 is CASSQRDRSEAFF. The CDR3 DNA reads TGCGCCAGCAGCCAAAGGGACAGATCTGAAGCTTTCTTT.

V is TRBV28 and J is TRBJ2-4; D is unclear. CDR1 is MDHEN and CDR2 is SYDVKM in the germline V gene. The CDR3 spans 16 residues. V lost 5 bases to trimming and J lost 0 bases, with 14 bases between them. The CDR3, as DNA: TGTGCCAGCAGTCCTATGGTCACCGTAGCCAAAAACATTCAGTACTTC. It encodes CASSPMVTVAKNIQYF.

The V call is TRBV6-5, the J call TRBJ1-1; no definite D call. V gave up 0 bases and J gave up 3 bases, with 11 bases separating them. In germline, CDR1 is MNHEY, CDR2 SVGAGI. This CDR3 is built from 15 residues. The CDR3: CASSYSGRRHTEAFF. CDR3 nucleotide sequence: TGTGCCAGCAGTTACTCGGGGAGAAGACACACTGAAGCTTTCTTT.

With regard to this clonotype: This could be a read error, since a much larger clone is one nucleotide away. This rearrangement joins TRBV28 to TRBJ1-1; D not resolved. The CDR3 is 15 amino acids. Germline V CDR1 and CDR2: MDHEN, SYDVKM. CDR3 protein: CASSPTQELNTEDFF. The CDR3 DNA reads as TGTGCCAGCAGTCCAACGCAGGAACTCAACACTGAAGATTTCTTT.

There are many counts of this clonotype. The J gene is TRBJ1-2, the V gene TRBV6-1; D might be TRBD1 (5 bases). CDR3 length: 13 amino acids. The V end lost 5 bases, the J end lost 4 bases, and 11 bases lay between the germline ends. Looked up from germline, CDR1 is MNHNS and CDR2 is SASEGT. For the CDR3, the DNA is TGTGCCAGCAGTCCGCAGGGAATCTATGGCTACACCTTC. It yields the protein CASSPQGIYGYTF.